The TCR beta chain under discussion was sequenced for a study of blood T cell repertoires in COVID-19. At the level of the study: Spain, Italy and the United States supplied samples that represented acute and convalescent COVID-19. Sources were T cells, B-cell-depleted T cells, or PBMCs; the material itself was cDNA or gDNA.

Original methodology: From reference gene primer amplification, estimates of nucleated cell counts were derived. TCRdb keeps only in-frame clones here, not all; method: immunoSEQ multiplex PCR. The V and J calls and clone size are taken from that table; D and trimming were inferred from the DNA. In the table there are roughly 150,000 clones, more than 75% of which are singletons. Germline assignment: CDR1 GTSNPN and CDR2 SVGIG (reference sequence). The CDR3 runs 16 residues. Unmatched junction bases numbered 6, after V lost 5 bases and J lost 1 base. The receptor was isolated from a man in his sixties with active or convalescent COVID-19. The sequenced sample consisted of peripheral blood. The chain combines TRBV30 with TRBJ2-6; 9 bases map to TRBD1. The CDR3 protein is CAWSGQGSSGANVLTF. The CDR3, as DNA: TGTGCCTGGTCGGGACAGGGTTCGTCTGGGGCCAACGTCCTGACTTTC.